This T cell receptor (beta chain) was recovered during a study of blood T cell repertoires in COVID-19. The overall study: Italy, Spain and the United States were the sources of the convalescent and acute COVID-19 samples. In each case, the material was cDNA or gDNA derived from T cells, B-cell-depleted T cells, or PBMCs.

The CDR3 is 11 amino acids. Trimming removed 7 bases from V and 2 bases from J, with 6 bases in between. The germline V gene encodes CDR1 SGHKS and CDR2 YYEKEE (reference sequence). Original handling: Reference gene primer amplification gave estimated nucleated cell counts. Only in-frame clones appear in the TCRdb table, and some are missing; sequencing was by immunoSEQ multiplex PCR. That table is the source of V, J and clone size, and D and trimming were worked out from the DNA. The sample yields 150,000 to 200,000 clones, 70% to 80% seen once. The sequence was collected from a woman in her forties or fifties with active or convalescent COVID-19. The sequencing sample was made of peripheral blood. J is TRBJ1-2 and V is TRBV5-5, with TRBD1 as a possible D gene (5 bases). CDR3 in amino acids: CASGGNYGYTF. The DNA of the CDR3 is TGTGCCAGCGGGGGGAACTATGGCTACACCTTC.